The following is a T cell receptor beta chain sequence with its context. Its antigen is unknown. HCMV serostatus was determined by detecting HCMV-specific IgG in serum with a commercial ELISA kit. Ficoll density gradient centrifugation was used to isolate peripheral blood mononuclear cells from blood. Sequenced on an Illumina HiSeq 2000. TCR beta cDNA libraries were prepared using 5'RACE template switching, which introduced a universal primer site and unique molecular identifiers. cDNA synthesis was primed from the TCR beta constant segment, followed by two successive PCR amplification steps. Regarding the original processing steps: MIGEC handled demultiplexing of the reads and grouping by UMI, while MiTCR was used to assemble and quantify clonotypes. Only TCR cDNA sequences supported by at least two reads were kept to exclude erroneous sequences. The tcR package was used for downstream repertoire analysis, and clonotypes were matched across fractions by CDR3 nucleotide sequence plus V segment. VDJmatch was used to annotate antigen specificity against VDJdb, with one amino acid substitution in CDR3 allowed. After the reads were reprocessed by TCRdb, one entry was made per CDR3 protein sequence, with no DNA. The V and J calls reflect TCRdb's pipeline rather than the authors' work. The sample table gives 150,000 to 180,000 distinct CDR3 sequences. In total, the top ten clones hold 37% of the sample.

These data belong to a study of T cells expressing NK-cell markers (dated by TCRdb to the early 2020s). With respect to the entire study: In sorted CD3+CD56+NKG2C+, CD3+CD56+NKG2C- and CD3+CD56-NKG2C+ T-cell subsets from eight donors, TCR beta-chain repertoires were profiled. All eight donors whose samples were sequenced were randomly selected healthy volunteers, three of them men and five women. Among the eight sequenced donors, only one was HCMV-seronegative, while the other seven were HCMV-seropositive. Libraries were sequenced as 2 x 150 bp reads on Illumina HiSeq 2000/2500, MiSeq or NextSeq.

Broader findings and caveats from the paper: In several donors, the dominant CD3+CD56+NKG2C+ clonotypes ranked among the top 10 CD8+ clonotypes, making up roughly 1.0-8% of CD8+ T cells. Those dominant clonotypes were again the most abundant among CD3+CD56-NKG2C+ cells in a handful of donors, at about 25-65%. Whether the expanded NKG2C-expressing T cell clones were specific for HCMV antigens was left unclear.

Reading from cysteine to phenylalanine, the CDR3 counts 12 amino acids. This entry has no DNA. Via the germline V gene, CDR1 is SQVTM and CDR2 ANQGSEA. The rearrangement joined TRBV29-1 to TRBJ1-1; the TCRdb call, TRBD1, lacks DNA for checking. The sequenced material came from blood T cells: a sorted CD56 or NKG2C T cell subset, CD4+ or CD8+ T cells, or bulk PBMC T cells (not recorded which). This clonotype was sampled from a woman in her fifties or sixties in good health. Donor details come from another sample of the same person, matched by shared clones. The CDR3 region reads CSVEGANTEAFF.